The TCR beta chain under discussion was sequenced for a study of shared clonotypes between healthy human individuals. Study information: CD4 naive and CD4 memory each took three plates per donor, while CD8 naive took two and CD8 memory one.

Study results and caveats: Shared clonotypes: about 4.6% naive CD4, roughly 3.5% naive CD8, roughly 2.2% memory CD4, under 0.5% memory CD8.

A word on this clone: As yet, its antigen is unknown.

The CDR3 extends over 16 amino acids. Germline V gives CDR1 LNHNV, CDR2 YYDKDF (reference sequence). Between the trimmed V and J ends, which lost 3 bases and 2 bases, there was a span of 15 bases. TCRdb keeps only in-frame clones here, not all; method: immunoSEQ multiplex PCR. This table has 650,000 to 800,000 clones, around 77% appearing once. Source material: memory CD4+ T cells sorted from blood. Documented subset: CD45RA-negative fraction. This chain joins TRBV15 and TRBJ2-3, with D unclear. This TCR derives from a young woman in good health. The CDR3 region is CATSSSLKRATDTQYF. As DNA, the CDR3 is TGTGCCACCAGCAGCTCCCTGAAAAGAGCCACAGATACGCAGTATTTT.